Only a few counts were recorded for the clone carrying this T cell receptor beta chain. The same CDR3 is also encoded by other DNA sequences in this sample. The PCR employed 60 Vbeta primers together with 13 Jbeta primers. Some clones are missing from TCRdb's copy, which holds only in-frame ones; the method was immunoSEQ multiplex PCR. There are some 200,000 clones in the sample; 77% occur only once, and roughly 2.5% lies in the top ten. The data were taken from a study of cytomegalovirus exposure and HLA in healthy donors. The germline gives CDR1 SGHRS, CDR2 YFSETQ. The CDR3 has 14 amino acids. Losses at the gene ends were 4 bases for V and 3 bases for J; bases not matched to a gene: 6.

The rearrangement links TRBV5-1 to TRBJ1-1, with 7 bases aligning to TRBD1. This clonotype was sampled from a woman in her sixties or seventies in good health and CMV-seropositive. What was sequenced was PBMCs. Written as DNA, the CDR3 is TGCGCCAGCAGCCTGGACAGGCCGGACACTGAAGCTTTCTTT. It encodes CASSLDRPDTEAFF. Full variable domain (missing parts from reference TRBV5-1 and TRBJ1-1): KAGVTQTPRYLIKTRGQQVTLSCSPISGHRSVSWYQQTPGQGLQFLFEYFSETQRNKGNFPGRFSGRQFSNSRSEMNVSTLELGDSALYLCASSLDRPDTEAFFGQGTRLTVV.